The source of this T cell receptor beta chain is a study of blood T cell repertoires in COVID-19 (dated by TCRdb to the early 2020s). In terms of the full investigation: Samples covering the acute and convalescent phases of COVID-19 were provided by collaborators in the United States, Italy and Spain. The material from the prospective study consisted of cDNA or gDNA derived from T cells, B-cell-depleted T cells, or PBMCs. Subjects who had been exposed to COVID-19, were actively infected with it, or had recovered from it provided the deeply sampled blood TCRbeta repertoires that made up the dataset. The repertoires were made available in a free public database intended to serve as a resource for research on the immune response to SARS-CoV-2. Samples were obtained from the ongoing ImmuneRACE study (first 160 participants) and from about 1,300 subjects provided by 6 global collaborators. Nearly every sample came with metadata listing a de-identified subject ID, COVID-19 status, age in years and sex. HLA class I and class II types, where available, came from metadata supplied by the sample provider rather than from assay-based typing.

The paper's findings and limits, for the study overall: The quantity of clinical and demographic metadata differed by source and by participant and was supplied without curation.

TCRbeta CDR3 regions were amplified from genomic DNA by means of the immunoSEQ Assay, a bias-controlled multiplex PCR. In the paper's pipeline: The number of nucleated cells in each sample was estimated from the amplification of reference gene primers within the assay. To quantify the absolute abundance of each unique TCRbeta CDR3 rearrangement, sequence reads were collapsed and filtered. Productive Simpson clonality was computed per sample as the square root of Simpson's diversity index over productive rearrangements. Entries here come from immuneACCESS through TCRdb and include only in-frame sequences with V and J called. Some clones fail to appear in such tables; in the studies checked, an unresolved V gene covers under half of the shortfall, and the cause of the remainder is unknown. V and J calls and clone size are given by that table; D and trimming were obtained from the DNA. A total of approximately 380,000 clones appear in this sample, 91% of them only once. The ten largest clonotypes hold more than 0.85% of the sample.

This clone has a handful of counts. Its antigen remains unidentified. No base-level quality is on record; no much larger clone is a single base apart. Enrolling through a virtual design, the prospective study's participants ranged in age from roughly 18 to 89 years and lived across roughly 24 United States geographic areas. Cohort assignment in the prospective study relied on participant-reported clinical history from a screening survey and a study questionnaire. A participant counted as exposed if, within 2 weeks of entering the study, that participant had been in contact with someone who had a PCR-confirmed or clinician-diagnosed COVID-19 case. In the prospective study, mobile phlebotomists collected whole blood, serum and a nasopharyngeal or oropharyngeal swab from each participant. Participants in the prospective study had the option to provide additional blood draws and questionnaires over a roughly 2-month period. Before DNA extraction, blood samples from the prospective study were shipped at room temperature or frozen.

Based on the germline V gene, the CDR1 and CDR2 sequences are SGHRS and YFSETQ. V is pared back by 0 bases and J by 0 bases, with 6 bases lying between the germline termini. The CDR3 spans 15 residues, from the cysteine through the phenylalanine. Only the CDR3 DNA is retained, 45 bases long and in frame from the first base. The sample consisted of PBMCs or T cells enriched from blood (not recorded which). This receptor chain uses TRBV5-1 and TRBJ2-2; TRBD1 is perhaps the D gene, given 5 matching bases. This TCR was recovered from a middle-aged woman who had been exposed to COVID-19. The CDR3 region has the sequence CASSLGGANTGELFF. The sequence in DNA is TGCGCCAGCAGCTTGGGGGGCGCGAACACCGGGGAGCTGTTTTTT.